The clone carrying this T cell receptor beta chain was counted a few times. Its specificity is not known. The CDR3 spans 15 residues. CDR1 MNHNS and CDR2 SASEGT come from the germline V gene. V lost 4 bases to trimming and J lost 4 bases; unmatched junction nucleotides: 9. The sample belongs to a study of cytomegalovirus exposure and HLA in healthy donors. The PCR ran on 60 Vbeta and 13 Jbeta primers. Libraries were prepared by immunoSEQ multiplex PCR; TCRdb keeps only in-frame clonotypes and omits some of them. The sample holds roughly 150,000 clones; around 79% are singletons and the top ten take less than 3%. The study's findings and limits: HLA alleles showed associations with around 15,000 TCR beta sequences in a later analysis, at a 0.05 false discovery rate. Most TCR sequences were seen very rarely across donors, but some public TCRs occurred in many.

The TCR was taken from a female donor in good health and CMV-seronegative. The V call is TRBV6-1, the J call TRBJ2-5; 7 bases are a match to TRBD1. Sequencing was performed on PBMCs. CDR3 DNA: TGTGCCAGCAGTGCCCTTTGGGCAGGGGGAGAGACCCAGTACTTC. Protein product: CASSALWAGGETQYF.